A selection of T cell receptor beta chains follows, all from one sample in a study of beta chain features in type 1 diabetes. Clones were sequenced by immunoSEQ multiplex PCR, and TCRdb holds only the in-frame ones, with some missing. The sample carries just over 600,000 clones, around 16% recorded once. Input material: naive CD4+ T cells from blood. The receptor source for this set is a man aged 18 to 29 in good health. Both conserved end residues are part of each CDR3. A D gene is named only where the DNA matches it firmly. Only part of the rows carry a size: once, few, many, or a class if the clone is expanded.

NA 13 NA TRBJ2-2 TRBV7-2 CASSYGATGVLFF TGTGCCAGCAGCTATGGGGCAACCGGGGTGCTGTTTTTT
TRBD2 14 few TRBJ2-3 TRBV5-1 CASQGVAGGDTQYF TGCGCCAGCCAGGGAGTAGCGGGAGGAGATACGCAGTATTTT
NA 13 NA TRBJ2-5 TRBV6-5 CASSYDGLGTGDF TGTGCCAGCAGTTACGACGGCCTAGGGACGGGGGACTTC
NA 14 few TRBJ2-7 TRBV7-2 CASSSSTPSNEQYF TGTGCCAGCAGCTCGAGTACGCCCTCAAACGAGCAGTACTTC
NA 17 NA TRBJ2-6 TRBV5-6 CASSYRTVRDRANVLTF TGTGCCAGCAGCTATAGGACAGTGCGCGACAGGGCCAACGTCCTGACTTTC
TRBD2 22 NA TRBJ2-1 TRBV13 CASSPPKWERLAGSSSYNEQFF TGTGCCAGCAGCCCCCCGAAGTGGGAAAGACTAGCGGGATCCAGCTCCTACAATGAGCAGTTCTTC
TRBD1 15 few TRBJ1-1 TRBV18 CASSPPTGLNTEAFF TGTGCCAGCTCACCACCGACAGGGCTGAACACTGAAGCTTTCTTT
NA 17 NA TRBJ2-6 TRBV4-2 CASSQTQGVVGANVLTF TGTGCTAGCAGCCAAACCCAGGGAGTTGTTGGGGCCAACGTCCTGACTTTC
TRBD1 14 NA TRBJ2-7 TRBV28 CASRPGQGFYEQYF TGTGCCAGCAGACCGGGACAGGGCTTCTACGAGCAGTACTTC
NA 15 NA TRBJ2-7 TRBV5-6 CASSAPSEKVYEQYF TGTGCCAGCAGCGCGCCTAGCGAAAAAGTATACGAGCAGTACTTC
TRBD1 14 few TRBJ1-2 TRBV18 CASSSTGTDYGYTF TGTGCCAGCTCATCCACCGGGACAGACTATGGCTACACCTTC
NA 14 once TRBJ2-3 TRBV5-1 CASSLVTGTDTQYF TGCGCCAGCAGCTTGGTTACAGGGACAGATACGCAGTATTTT
NA 15 NA TRBJ1-6 TRBV25-1 CASSDFRGLNSPLHF TGTGCCAGCAGTGATTTCAGGGGATTGAATTCACCCCTCCACTTT
NA 14 few TRBJ1-2 TRBV29-1 CSVEDGRGQNGYTF TGCAGCGTTGAGGACGGGAGAGGTCAAAATGGCTACACCTTC
NA 11 few TRBJ2-7 TRBV20-1 CSAPTFNEQYF TGCAGTGCCCCGACTTTCAACGAGCAGTACTTC
NA 15 few TRBJ1-6 TRBV5-1 CASSLVEGINSPLHF TGCGCCAGCAGCTTGGTGGAGGGAATTAATTCACCCCTCCACTTT
TRBD2 16 NA TRBJ2-5 TRBV5-4 CASSSWTSGIQETQYF TGTGCCAGCAGCTCGTGGACTAGCGGGATTCAAGAGACCCAGTACTTC
NA 14 few TRBJ2-7 TRBV6-1 CASSDRGVFDEQYF TGTGCCAGCAGTGACCGAGGAGTGTTCGACGAGCAGTACTTC
TRBD1 15 few TRBJ2-6 TRBV4-3 CASSRQGTGANVLTF TGCGCCAGCAGCCGACAGGGAACTGGGGCCAACGTCCTGACTTTC
NA 16 NA TRBJ2-5 TRBV6-5 CASSYSFAGAQETQYF TGTGCCAGCAGTTACTCGTTTGCGGGGGCCCAAGAGACCCAGTACTTC
NA 13 few TRBJ1-5 TRBV30 CAWSVPGNQPQHF TGTGCCTGGAGTGTACCTGGGAATCAGCCCCAGCATTTT
TRBD1 16 few TRBJ2-3 TRBV27 CASSRTTGGWTDTQYF TGTGCCAGCAGTCGTACGACAGGGGGCTGGACAGATACGCAGTATTTT
TRBD2 17 few TRBJ2-1 TRBV9 CASSVRSGDSSYNEQFF TGTGCCAGCAGCGTCCGGAGCGGGGATTCTTCCTACAATGAGCAGTTCTTC
NA 13 few TRBJ1-2 TRBV19 CASTHTGNYGYTF TGTGCCAGTACCCACACGGGTAACTATGGCTACACCTTC
NA 13 NA TRBJ1-1 TRBV30 CARRGAEGAEAFF TGTGCCCGGAGGGGGGCAGAGGGGGCTGAAGCTTTCTTT
NA 13 few TRBJ1-5 TRBV4-1 CASSQARYQPQHF TGCGCCAGCAGCCAAGCCCGTTATCAGCCCCAGCATTTT
TRBD1 14 NA TRBJ2-5 TRBV5-6 CASSPGQGTETQYF TGTGCCAGCAGCCCGGGACAGGGTACGGAGACCCAGTACTTC
TRBD2 17 NA TRBJ2-3 TRBV7-3 CASSPLSTSGDTDTQYF TGTGCCAGCAGCCCCCTCTCGACTAGCGGGGACACAGATACGCAGTATTTT
NA 15 NA TRBJ2-7 TRBV7-2 CASSLAQGQTYEQYF TGTGCCAGCAGCTTAGCTCAGGGACAAACGTACGAGCAGTACTTC
NA 15 few TRBJ2-7 TRBV13 CASSPPAGQTYEQYF TGTGCCAGCAGCCCGCCAGCCGGACAGACCTACGAGCAGTACTTC
NA 12 few TRBJ1-2 TRBV2 CASSPQDLGYTF TGTGCCAGCAGTCCCCAGGACCTTGGCTACACCTTC
NA 13 once TRBJ2-5 TRBV5-4 CASSRLQQETQYF TGCGCCAGCAGCCGGCTGCAGCAAGAGACCCAGTACTTC
NA 16 NA TRBJ1-5 TRBV27 CASSFATPASNQPQHF TGTGCCAGCAGTTTCGCTACGCCAGCAAGCAATCAGCCCCAGCATTTT
NA 12 NA TRBJ2-1 TRBV29-1 CSGTDLSNEQFF TGCAGCGGGACAGATCTTAGCAATGAGCAGTTCTTC
TRBD1 17 NA TRBJ2-3 TRBV4-3 CASSQEPTGGRTDTQYF TGCGCCAGCAGCCAAGAACCGACAGGGGGCAGAACAGATACGCAGTATTTT
NA 16 NA TRBJ2-6 TRBV29-1 CSAGDSLSPGANVLTF TGCAGCGCCGGGGACTCATTATCCCCTGGGGCCAACGTCCTGACTTTC
TRBD1 13 few TRBJ1-5 TRBV7-9 CASSGTGHQPQHF TGTGCCAGCAGCGGGACAGGGCACCAGCCCCAGCATTTT
NA 16 NA TRBJ2-1 TRBV9 CASSVVGRGTYNEQFF TGTGCCAGCAGCGTAGTTGGGCGGGGCACCTACAATGAGCAGTTCTTC
NA 15 few TRBJ2-7 TRBV13 CASSSYGGPSYEQYF TGTGCCAGCAGCTCCTACGGGGGACCTTCCTACGAGCAGTACTTC
NA 14 NA TRBJ2-7 TRBV11-2 CASSSRDGSYEQYF TGTGCCAGCAGCTCGCGGGACGGCTCCTACGAGCAGTACTTC
NA 15 few TRBJ2-3 TRBV9 CASSVAQVATDTQYF TGTGCCAGCAGCGTAGCTCAAGTGGCGACCGATACGCAGTATTTT
TRBD1 15 NA TRBJ2-6 TRBV7-9 CASSFTGAGANVLTF TGTGCCAGCAGCTTTACAGGGGCTGGGGCCAACGTCCTGACTTTC